This T cell receptor beta chain was recovered during a study of cytomegalovirus exposure and HLA in healthy donors. A multiplex PCR was run with 60 Vbeta primers and 13 Jbeta primers. Data came from immunoSEQ multiplex PCR; TCRdb stores just in-frame clones and leaves some out. The sample carries 150,000 or so clones, about 74% recorded once. This clone has just a few counts. Its antigen remains unknown. The CDR3 runs to 12 residues. The V gene's germline CDR1 is SQVTM and CDR2 ANQGSEA. V lost 7 bases and J lost 6, with 10 bases in between. Study findings and constraints: Across donors, presence/absence analyses took sequencing depth to be roughly uniform. Among CMV-associated TCR beta chains, most appeared HLA-restricted in a later analysis.

The receptor was isolated from a man between 18 and 35 years old in good health and CMV-seropositive. The source material was PBMCs. The chain carries TRBV29-1 and TRBJ2-6; D is undetermined. The CDR3 DNA reads as TGCAGCGCCCTCGCGGCGGCCAACGTCCTGACTTTC. This gives the protein CSALAAANVLTF.